Presented here are 9 T cell receptor beta chains from one specimen sequenced in a study of T cell responses to AZD1222 COVID-19 vaccine (dated by TCRdb to 2020 to 2023). The protocol used for the library was the immunoSEQ multiplex PCR assay. Imported from immuneACCESS, the table was reduced by TCRdb to in-frame sequences with V and J called. These copies leave out some clones; in studies compared against another copy, an unresolved V gene accounts for under half, and the cause of the remainder is not known. The sample profile shows approximately 46,000 clones; 80% to 90% of them were found once. The ten largest make up 0.9% to 1.2% of the sample. The time point label, read with the paper, signifies: about 28 days (+/-7) after the second vaccine dose. The material sequenced was peripheral blood, taken 28 days after the second AZD1222 dose. The receptor set was obtained from an adult who received the AZD1222 COVID-19 vaccine.

The rearrangement links TRBV7-2 to TRBJ2-1, with a possible D match to TRBD1 (5 bases). The CDR3 sequence is 13 residues long. Germline V gene sequence: CDR1 SGHTA, CDR2 FQGNSA. V lost 1 base, J lost 5 bases, and 6 bases lay in between. The CDR3 loop reads CASSLGQNNEQFF. DNA for the CDR3: TGTGCCAGCAGCTTAGGACAGAACAATGAGCAGTTCTTC.

The rearrangement links TRBV5-1 to TRBJ1-4; D gene uncertain. V was cut by 5 bases and J by 6 bases, with 20 bases left in between. Looked up from germline, CDR1 is SGHRS and CDR2 is YFSETQ. The CDR3 consists of 16 residues. DNA of the CDR3: TGCGCCAGCAGAAGCGGCGCCGGGGATTCTTATGAAAAACTGTTTTTT. As protein: CASRSGAGDSYEKLFF.

This chain uses TRBV25-1 with TRBJ1-6; D unresolved. V dropped 3 bases and J dropped 7 bases, with 13 bases sitting between them. The CDR3 consists of 15 residues. Germline CDR1 MGHDK, CDR2 SYGVNS. CDR3 in amino acids: CASSDQAGGNSPLHF. In DNA form, the CDR3 reads TGTGCCAGCAGTGATCAGGCAGGCGGAAATTCACCCCTCCACTTT.

The chain couples TRBV30 to TRBJ1-5; no clear D. The CDR3 covers 13 residues. Germline CDR1 and CDR2: GTSNPN and SVGIG (reference sequence). V lost 2 bases, J lost 4 bases, and 9 bases lay in between. The CDR3, as DNA: TGTGCCTGGAGTAGAGACCTTAATCAGCCCCAGCATTTT. Translation: CAWSRDLNQPQHF.

This chain connects TRBV27 to TRBJ2-5; 8 positions agree with TRBD1. After removal of 5 bases from V and 5 bases from J, the junction contained 7 bases not matched to a gene. The CDR3 runs to 14 residues. CDR1 and CDR2 (germline): MNHEY, SMNVEV (reference sequence). For the CDR3, the DNA is TGTGCCAGCAGTCCATGGACAGGGAGGGAGACCCAGTACTTC. This encodes CASSPWTGRETQYF.

This chain connects TRBV5-6 to TRBJ1-2, with a possible D match to TRBD1 (6 bases). Per germline, CDR1 SGHDT and CDR2 YYEEEE. Trimming pared 0 bases from V and 5 bases from J, leaving 14 bases between. The CDR3 length is 15 residues. DNA for the CDR3: TGTGCCAGCAGCTTGGAGGGGGGCAGGGGATATGGCTACACCTTC. Residues: CASSLEGGRGYGYTF.

DNA of the CDR3: TGTGCCAGCAGCTTAGGAATACTCTCTGGAAACACCATATATTTT. It encodes CASSLGILSGNTIYF. V and J are TRBV7-8 and TRBJ1-3, with D hard to call. CDR1 SGHVS and CDR2 FQNEAQ come from the germline V gene. The CDR3 covers 15 residues. V was clipped by 1 base and J by 0 bases, with 7 bases between them.

The chain couples TRBV21-1 to TRBJ1-5; the table's D call of TRBD1 was not tested on the DNA. TRBV21-1 is described as a pseudogene. The CDR3 covers 16 residues. CDR3 amino acids: CASSKRGGQIRGSQHF. The CDR3 nucleotides are TGTGCCAGCAGCAAAAGAGGGGGACAGATACGTGGGTCCCAGCATTTT.

The V gene is TRBV7-9, the J gene TRBJ1-3, with 10 bases lining up with TRBD1. Germline CDR1 is SEHNR and CDR2 is FQNEAQ (reference sequence). V gave up 5 bases and J gave up 1 base; unmatched junction bases: 14. The length of the CDR3 is 19 residues. The CDR3: CASSRGDRGNRVSGNTIYF. CDR3 DNA sequence: TGTGCCAGCAGCAGGGGGGACAGGGGAAATCGGGTATCTGGAAACACCATATATTTT.